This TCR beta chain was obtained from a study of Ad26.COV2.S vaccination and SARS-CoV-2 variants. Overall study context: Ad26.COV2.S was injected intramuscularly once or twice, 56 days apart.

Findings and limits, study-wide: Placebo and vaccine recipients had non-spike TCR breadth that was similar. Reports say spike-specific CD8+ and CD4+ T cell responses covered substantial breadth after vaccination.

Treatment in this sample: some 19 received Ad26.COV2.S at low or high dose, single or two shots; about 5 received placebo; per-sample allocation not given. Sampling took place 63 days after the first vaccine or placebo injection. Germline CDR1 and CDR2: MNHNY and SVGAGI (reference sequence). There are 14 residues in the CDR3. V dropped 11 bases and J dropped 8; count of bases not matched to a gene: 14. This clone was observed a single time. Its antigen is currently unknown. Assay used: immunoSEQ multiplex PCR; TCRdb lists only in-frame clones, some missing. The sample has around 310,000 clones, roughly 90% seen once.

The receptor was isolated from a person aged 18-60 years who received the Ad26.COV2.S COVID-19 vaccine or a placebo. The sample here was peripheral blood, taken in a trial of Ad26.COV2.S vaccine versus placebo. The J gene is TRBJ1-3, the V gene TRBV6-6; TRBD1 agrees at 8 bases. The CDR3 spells CAGSGDTRGHTIYF. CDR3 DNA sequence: TGTGCCGGATCCGGGGACACCAGGGGGCACACCATATATTTT.